This TCR beta chain originates from a study of T-cell memory formation after mild COVID-19. In germline, CDR1 is SGHRS, CDR2 YFSETQ. The CDR3 sequence is 14 residues long. Trimming at V came to 4 bases and at J to 4 bases, leaving 6 bases not matched to a gene. This clonotype was recorded a few times. TCRdb fed the 5' RACE reads into MiXCR, producing one record per CDR3 protein. The repertoire holds 200,000 to 300,000 distinct CDR3 sequences, 15% seen once, with around 2% in the top ten. The sequenced sample was PBMCs or a T cell subset sorted from them (not recorded which). The chain uses TRBV5-1 and TRBJ1-1, with 8 bases aligning to TRBD1. This sequence originates from an adult woman who had mild COVID-19 (a few samples of this study predate the infection). Cell type and time point are not known. CDR3 sequence reads: CASSDTGGSTEAFF. CDR3 nucleotide sequence: TGCGCCAGCAGCGATACAGGGGGTAGCACTGAAGCTTTCTTT.